This section outlines one TCR beta chain sequence together with its context. This record belongs to a study of T cells after yellow fever vaccination. Turning to the study itself: SMART-Seq v4 Ultra Low Input served to prepare low-cell-number fractions.

MiXCR, applied by TCRdb to the 5' RACE reads, yields one record per CDR3 protein. The table includes under 600,000 distinct CDR3 sequences, around a fifth detected once. V was clipped by 3 bases and J by 0 bases, with 17 bases between them. The CDR3 runs 17 residues. From germline, CDR1 is MNHEY and CDR2 SVGAGI. The rearrangement links TRBV6-5 to TRBJ1-2, with D hard to call. The source of this sequence is a man younger than 35 who received the YFV17D yellow fever vaccine. The sequenced sample was PBMCs, obtained less than 25 days after the first yellow fever vaccination. The DNA of the CDR3 is TGTGCCAGCAGTTATGGGTATAGGGCCGCCGCTAACTATGGCTACACCTTC. Protein sequence: CASSYGYRAAANYGYTF.